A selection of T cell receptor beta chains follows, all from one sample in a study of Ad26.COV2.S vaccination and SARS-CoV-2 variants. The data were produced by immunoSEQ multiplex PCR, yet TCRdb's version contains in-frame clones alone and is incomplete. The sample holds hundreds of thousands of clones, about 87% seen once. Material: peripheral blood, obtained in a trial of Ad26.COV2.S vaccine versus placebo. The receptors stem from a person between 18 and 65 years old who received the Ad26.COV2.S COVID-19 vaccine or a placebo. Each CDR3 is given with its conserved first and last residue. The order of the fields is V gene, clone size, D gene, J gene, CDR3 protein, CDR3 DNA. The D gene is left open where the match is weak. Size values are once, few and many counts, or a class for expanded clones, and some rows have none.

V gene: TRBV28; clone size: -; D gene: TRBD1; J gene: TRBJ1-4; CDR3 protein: CASSSDRGGEKLFF; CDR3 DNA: TGTGCCAGCAGTTCGGACAGGGGTGGCGAAAAACTGTTTTTT
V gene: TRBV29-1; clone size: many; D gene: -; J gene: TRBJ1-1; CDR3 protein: CSVTPDREAFF; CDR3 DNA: TGCAGCGTGACCCCTGACAGGGAAGCTTTCTTT
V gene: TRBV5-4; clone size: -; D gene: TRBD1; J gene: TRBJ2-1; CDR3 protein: CASSLKGGRDNEQFF; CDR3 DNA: TGTGCCAGCAGCTTGAAAGGGGGCAGGGACAATGAGCAGTTCTTC
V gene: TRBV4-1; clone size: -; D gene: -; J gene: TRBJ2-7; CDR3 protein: CASSQGGFSYEQYF; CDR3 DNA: TGCGCCAGCAGCCAAGGGGGGTTCTCCTACGAGCAGTACTTC
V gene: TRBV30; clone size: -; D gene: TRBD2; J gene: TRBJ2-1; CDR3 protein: CAWSDLLLAGTYNEQFF; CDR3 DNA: TGTGCCTGGAGCGACCTCCTCCTAGCGGGGACCTACAATGAGCAGTTCTTC
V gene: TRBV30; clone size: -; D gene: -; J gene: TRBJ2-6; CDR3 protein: CAWSLRGAGANVLTF; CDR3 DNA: TGTGCCTGGAGTTTAAGGGGTGCAGGGGCCAACGTCCTGACTTTC
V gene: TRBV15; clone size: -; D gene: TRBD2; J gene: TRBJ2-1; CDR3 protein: CATSREAGALEQFF; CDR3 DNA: TGTGCCACCAGCAGAGAGGCGGGAGCTTTAGAGCAGTTCTTC
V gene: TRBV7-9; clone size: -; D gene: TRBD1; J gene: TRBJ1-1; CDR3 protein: CASSLVTQGKPEAFF; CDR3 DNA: TGTGCCAGCAGCTTAGTGACACAGGGGAAGCCTGAAGCTTTCTTT
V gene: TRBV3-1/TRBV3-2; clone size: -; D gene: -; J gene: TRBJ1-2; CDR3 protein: CASTRQGGSTNYGYTF; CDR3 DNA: TGTGCCAGCACCCGACAAGGGGGGTCTACGAACTATGGCTACACCTTC
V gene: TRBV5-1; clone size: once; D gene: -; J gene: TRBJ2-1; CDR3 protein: CASSLVPGEEQFF; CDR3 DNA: TGCGCCAGCAGCTTGGTCCCCGGGGAGGAGCAGTTCTTC
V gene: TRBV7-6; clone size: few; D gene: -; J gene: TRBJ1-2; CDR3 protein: CASSLFSSGGGGYTF; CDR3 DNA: TGTGCCAGCAGCTTATTCTCGAGTGGTGGGGGGGGCTACACCTTC
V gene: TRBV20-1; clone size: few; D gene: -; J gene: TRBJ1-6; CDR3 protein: CSASGDGVESSPLHF; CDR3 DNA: TGCAGTGCTAGTGGGGATGGGGTTGAAAGTTCACCCCTCCACTTT
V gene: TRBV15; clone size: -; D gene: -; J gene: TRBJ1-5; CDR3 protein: CATSRDYNQPQHF; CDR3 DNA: TGTGCCACCAGCAGAGATTACAATCAGCCCCAGCATTTT
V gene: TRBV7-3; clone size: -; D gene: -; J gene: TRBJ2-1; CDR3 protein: CASSLRETSSYNEQFF; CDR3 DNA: TGTGCCAGCAGCTTACGAGAGACGAGCTCCTACAATGAGCAGTTCTTC
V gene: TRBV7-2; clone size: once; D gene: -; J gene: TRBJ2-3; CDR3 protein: CASSPLIGPGTQYF; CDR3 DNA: TGTGCCAGCAGCCCTCTAATAGGGCCGGGTACGCAGTATTTT
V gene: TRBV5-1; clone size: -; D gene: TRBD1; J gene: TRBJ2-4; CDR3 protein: CASRPWDSNGIQYF; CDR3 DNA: TGCGCCAGCAGACCATGGGACAGTAATGGCATTCAGTACTTC
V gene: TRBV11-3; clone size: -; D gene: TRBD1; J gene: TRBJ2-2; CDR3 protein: CASSAGTGSYTGELFF; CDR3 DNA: TGTGCCAGCAGCGCCGGGACAGGGTCTTATACCGGGGAGCTGTTTTTT
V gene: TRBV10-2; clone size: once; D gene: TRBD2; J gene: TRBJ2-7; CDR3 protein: CASMYFGRAGEQYF; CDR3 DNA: TGCGCCAGCATGTACTTCGGGAGGGCGGGAGAGCAGTACTTC
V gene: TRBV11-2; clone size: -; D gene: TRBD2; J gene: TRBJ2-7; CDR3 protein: CASSSRGAGGYEQYF; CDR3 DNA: TGTGCCAGCAGCTCCCGGGGAGCCGGGGGGTACGAGCAGTACTTC
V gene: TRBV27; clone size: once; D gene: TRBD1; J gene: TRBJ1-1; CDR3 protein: CASSKAGGTEAFF; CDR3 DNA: TGTGCCAGCAGTAAGGCAGGGGGCACTGAAGCTTTCTTT
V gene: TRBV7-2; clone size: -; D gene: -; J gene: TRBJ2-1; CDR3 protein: CASSLGHETYNEQFF; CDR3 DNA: TGTGCCAGCAGCTTAGGACATGAGACCTACAATGAGCAGTTCTTC
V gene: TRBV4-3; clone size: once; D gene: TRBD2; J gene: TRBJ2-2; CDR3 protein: CASSQIAGGNTGELFF; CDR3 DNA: TGCGCCAGCAGTCAAATAGCGGGGGGCAACACCGGGGAGCTGTTTTTT
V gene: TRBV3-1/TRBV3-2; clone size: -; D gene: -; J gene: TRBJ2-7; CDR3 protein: CASSLAGGEQYF; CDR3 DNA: TGTGCCAGCAGCCTTGCCGGGGGCGAGCAGTACTTC
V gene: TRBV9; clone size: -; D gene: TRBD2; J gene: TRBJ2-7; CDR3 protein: CASKVGLADSYEQYF; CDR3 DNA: TGTGCCAGCAAGGTGGGACTAGCGGACTCCTACGAGCAGTACTTC
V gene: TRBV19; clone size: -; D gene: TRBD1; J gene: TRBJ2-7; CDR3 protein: CASRSTGQVTYEQYF; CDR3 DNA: TGTGCCAGTAGGTCAACGGGACAGGTGACTTACGAGCAGTACTTC
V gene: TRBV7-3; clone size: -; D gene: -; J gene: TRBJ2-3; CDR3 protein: CASSHGGIRTDTQYF; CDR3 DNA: TGTGCCAGCAGCCACGGAGGGATAAGAACAGATACGCAGTATTTT
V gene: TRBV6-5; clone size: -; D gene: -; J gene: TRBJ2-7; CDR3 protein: CASSYSRNSYEQYF; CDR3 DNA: TGTGCCAGCAGTTACTCGAGAAACTCCTACGAGCAGTACTTC
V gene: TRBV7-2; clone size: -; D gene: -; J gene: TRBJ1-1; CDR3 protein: CATGAHMNTEAFF; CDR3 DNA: TGTGCCACAGGGGCACATATGAACACTGAAGCTTTCTTT
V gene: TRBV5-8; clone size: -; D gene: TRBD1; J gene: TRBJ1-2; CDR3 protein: CASSLIDRVYGYTF; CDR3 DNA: TGTGCCAGCAGCTTGATTGACAGGGTCTATGGCTACACCTTC
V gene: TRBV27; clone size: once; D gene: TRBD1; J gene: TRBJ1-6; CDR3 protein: CASRQGRNSPLHF; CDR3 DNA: TGTGCCAGTCGACAGGGGAGAAATTCACCCCTCCACTTT
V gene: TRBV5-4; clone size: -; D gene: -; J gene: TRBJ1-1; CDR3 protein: CASSLVGANTEAFF; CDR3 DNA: TGTGCCAGCAGCTTGGTGGGGGCGAACACTGAAGCTTTCTTT
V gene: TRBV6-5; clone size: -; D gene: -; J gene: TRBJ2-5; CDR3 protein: CASSYGRETQYF; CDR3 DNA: TGTGCCAGCAGTTACGGTCGGGAGACCCAGTACTTC
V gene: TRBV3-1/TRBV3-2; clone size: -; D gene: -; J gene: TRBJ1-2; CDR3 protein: CASSQDDRGASYGYTF; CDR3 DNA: TGTGCCAGCAGCCAAGACGATCGTGGGGCATCCTATGGCTACACCTTC
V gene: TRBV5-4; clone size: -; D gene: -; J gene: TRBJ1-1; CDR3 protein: CASSPFQQAEAFF; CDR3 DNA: TGTGCCAGCAGCCCCTTCCAACAAGCTGAAGCTTTCTTT
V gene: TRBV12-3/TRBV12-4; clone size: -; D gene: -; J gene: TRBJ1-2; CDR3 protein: CASSGGRYGYTF; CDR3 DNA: TGTGCCAGCTCGGGAGGGCGTTATGGCTACACCTTC
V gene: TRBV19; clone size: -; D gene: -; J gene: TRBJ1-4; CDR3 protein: CASSITGRHEKLFF; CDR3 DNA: TGTGCCAGTAGTATCACAGGTCGGCATGAAAAACTGTTTTTT
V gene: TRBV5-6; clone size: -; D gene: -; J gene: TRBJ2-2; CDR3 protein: CASSLEYTGELFF; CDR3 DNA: TGTGCCAGCAGCTTGGAGTACACCGGGGAGCTGTTTTTT
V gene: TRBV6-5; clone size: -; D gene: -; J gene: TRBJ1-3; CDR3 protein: CASSSLASGNTIYF; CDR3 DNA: TGTGCCAGCAGTTCCCTCGCCTCTGGAAACACCATATATTTT
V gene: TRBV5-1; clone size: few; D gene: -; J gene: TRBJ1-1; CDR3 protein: CASSLPGVTEAFF; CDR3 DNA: TGCGCCAGCAGCTTGCCGGGGGTTACTGAAGCTTTCTTT